The clone carrying this T cell receptor (beta chain) was found a few times. This sample was included in a study of blood T cell repertoires in COVID-19. This CDR3 is built from 13 residues. CDR1 SGHNT and CDR2 YYREEE come from the germline V gene (reference sequence). The germline V and J ends were trimmed by 4 bases and 12 bases, with 14 bases remaining between them. Cohort 3 recovered donors had two negative PCRs, clearance, or symptom resolution. The table came from immunoSEQ multiplex PCR; TCRdb's copy has only in-frame clones and leaves some out. Of 150,000 to 200,000 clones listed, 80% were seen once; the top ten hold 4.5% to 7.5%.

The source is a man aged 35 to 55 who had recovered from COVID-19. The rearrangement joins TRBV5-4 to TRBJ1-6; D is unclear. Sequencing input: PBMCs or T cells enriched from blood (not recorded which). The CDR3 loop is CASSPEALRPLHF. In DNA form, the CDR3 reads TGTGCCAGCAGCCCTGAGGCCTTACGACCCCTCCACTTT. The whole variable domain, filled in from reference TRBV5-4 and TRBJ1-6, reads ETGVTQSPTHLIKTRGQQVTLRCSSQSGHNTVSWYQQALGQGPQFIFQYYREEENGRGNFPPRFSGLQFPNYSSELNVNALELDDSALYLCASSPEALRPLHFGNGTRLTVT.